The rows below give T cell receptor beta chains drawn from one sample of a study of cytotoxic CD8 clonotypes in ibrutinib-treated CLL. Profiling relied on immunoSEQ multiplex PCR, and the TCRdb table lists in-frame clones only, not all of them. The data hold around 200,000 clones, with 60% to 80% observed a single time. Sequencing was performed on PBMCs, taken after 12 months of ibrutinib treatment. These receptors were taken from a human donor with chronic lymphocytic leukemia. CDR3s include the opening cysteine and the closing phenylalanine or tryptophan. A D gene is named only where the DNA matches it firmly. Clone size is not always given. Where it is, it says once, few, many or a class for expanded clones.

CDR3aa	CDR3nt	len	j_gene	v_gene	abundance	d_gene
CASRTAETQYF	TGCGCCAGCAGGACGGCCGAGACCCAGTACTTC	11	TRBJ2-5	TRBV5-1	.	.
CASSSIQLNSPLHF	TGTGCCAGCAGCTCAATACAGCTAAATTCACCCCTCCACTTT	14	TRBJ1-6	TRBV7-9	.	.
CASRKGGGGNTIYF	TGTGCCAGTAGAAAAGGAGGGGGAGGAAACACCATATATTTT	14	TRBJ1-3	TRBV19	.	.
CASSQAGRRANVLTF	TGCGCCAGCAGCCAAGCGGGTCGGAGGGCCAACGTCCTGACTTTC	15	TRBJ2-6	TRBV4-3	.	.
CASSLLPGTMTYEQYF	TGCGCCAGCAGCTTGCTGCCCGGGACAATGACCTACGAGCAGTACTTC	16	TRBJ2-7	TRBV5-1	.	.
CAQGRPGRPEAFF	TGTGCCCAGGGGCGTCCAGGGAGGCCTGAAGCTTTCTTT	13	TRBJ1-1	TRBV30	few	.
CASSVGNTHYEQYF	TGTGCCAGCAGCGTAGGGAACACCCACTACGAGCAGTACTTC	14	TRBJ2-7	TRBV9	.	.
CASSPPRTGELYEQYF	TGTGCCAGCTCACCTCCTCGGACAGGGGAACTATACGAGCAGTACTTC	16	TRBJ2-7	TRBV18	.	TRBD1
CSVEIGVRGHTF	TGCAGCGTTGAAATAGGTGTGCGGGGGCACACCTTC	12	TRBJ1-2	TRBV29-1	.	.
CASSQGGSGSGTQYF	TGCGCCAGCAGCCAGGGGGGTAGCGGGAGTGGTACGCAGTATTTT	15	TRBJ2-3	TRBV4-3	.	TRBD2
CASRPSGTTPLHF	TGTGCCAGCAGACCTTCCGGGACAACGCCCCTCCACTTT	13	TRBJ1-6	TRBV27	.	.
CASSRAYEQYF	TGTGCCAGCAGTCGGGCCTACGAGCAGTACTTC	11	TRBJ2-7	TRBV11-2	.	.
CASRPTAGGYTF	TGTGCCAGCAGACCGACGGCGGGTGGCTACACCTTC	12	TRBJ1-2	TRBV6-5	.	.
CASSLGHNYGYTF	TGTGCCAGCAGCCTGGGACATAACTATGGCTACACCTTC	13	TRBJ1-2	TRBV9	.	.
CASSLLAGGTYEQYF	TGTGCCAGCAGTTTACTAGCGGGAGGCACCTACGAGCAGTACTTC	15	TRBJ2-7	TRBV7-9	.	TRBD2
CAWSWSTNTEAFF	TGTGCCTGGAGTTGGAGCACTAACACTGAAGCTTTCTTT	13	TRBJ1-1	TRBV30	.	.
CSAQRGSGETQYF	TGCAGCGCCCAGCGCGGGTCAGGGGAGACCCAGTACTTC	13	TRBJ2-5	TRBV29-1	.	.
CASSFRNLPATDTQYF	TGTGCCAGCAGCTTTCGAAACTTACCCGCCACAGATACGCAGTATTTT	16	TRBJ2-3	TRBV7-2	.	.
CASSVRGVGTDTQYF	TGTGCCAGCAGCGTACGGGGCGTAGGTACAGATACGCAGTATTTT	15	TRBJ2-3	TRBV9	.	.
CASTDYDRGNEQFF	TGTGCCAGCACAGACTACGACCGTGGCAATGAGCAGTTCTTC	14	TRBJ2-1	TRBV19	once	.
CSVGQGLTYEQYF	TGCAGCGTGGGACAGGGGTTGACCTACGAGCAGTACTTC	13	TRBJ2-7	TRBV29-1	.	TRBD1
CASSVRGDNEKLFF	TGTGCCAGCAGCGTACGGGGGGATAATGAAAAACTGTTTTTT	14	TRBJ1-4	TRBV9	.	.
CASSLPLTVNTEAFF	TGTGCCAGCAGCCTCCCCCTTACGGTGAACACTGAAGCTTTCTTT	15	TRBJ1-1	TRBV5-6	few	.
CASSRDTDRINEKLFF	TGTGCCAGCAGTCGTGACACAGACAGGATTAATGAAAAACTGTTTTTT	16	TRBJ1-4	TRBV7-3	few	.
CASSLPPTGAAVGEQYF	TGTGCCAGCAGTTTACCCCCCACAGGGGCGGCGGTTGGCGAGCAGTACTTC	17	TRBJ2-7	TRBV28	.	TRBD1
CASSMYTGETRPQHF	TGTGCCAGTAGTATGTACACAGGGGAGACCCGACCCCAGCATTTT	15	TRBJ1-5	TRBV19	.	TRBD1
CASTGGGNYGYTF	TGTGCCAGCACCGGGGGGGGTAACTATGGCTACACCTTC	13	TRBJ1-2	TRBV28	once	.
CSVDSTGGLKNIQYF	TGCAGCGTTGACTCGACAGGGGGCCTCAAAAACATTCAGTACTTC	15	TRBJ2-4	TRBV29-1	.	TRBD1
CARRNHTGLAEAFF	TGTGCCCGAAGGAACCACACGGGGTTGGCTGAAGCTTTCTTT	14	TRBJ1-1	TRBV9	.	.
CAWSEQVTYEQYF	TGTGCCTGGAGTGAACAGGTGACCTACGAGCAGTACTTC	13	TRBJ2-7	TRBV30	.	.
CASSYSGGSGDTQYF	TGTGCCAGCAGTTACTCAGGGGGGTCAGGAGATACGCAGTATTTT	15	TRBJ2-3	TRBV6-5	.	.
CASSPDRNQPQHF	TGTGCTAGCAGCCCCGACCGCAATCAGCCCCAGCATTTT	13	TRBJ1-5	TRBV7-7	few	.
CASSIAYGYTF	TGTGCCAGTAGTATCGCATATGGCTACACCTTC	11	TRBJ1-2	TRBV19	few	.